This TCR beta chain derives from a study of control samples from healthy donors and cancer patients. This clone turned up a few times. The CDR3 contains 14 residues. Germline assignment: CDR1 SGHRS and CDR2 YFSETQ. V dropped 0 bases and J dropped 4 bases, with 10 bases sitting between them. Only in-frame clones appear in the TCRdb table, and some are missing; sequencing was by immunoSEQ multiplex PCR. The sample includes 40,000 or so clones, around four fifths of them seen just once. The sequence was obtained from a woman in her sixties with lung cancer. This chain links TRBV5-1 with TRBJ1-1, with D unclear. Sequencing was performed on PBMCs. The CDR3, as DNA: TGCGCCAGCAGCTTGGGAACCCCCACCACTGAAGCTTTCTTT. Translated, it gives CASSLGTPTTEAFF.